Listed below are T cell receptor beta chains from one sample, sequenced in a study of blood T cell repertoires in COVID-19. Generated by immunoSEQ multiplex PCR, the TCRdb table keeps only in-frame clones and is missing some. Counted here are approximately 460,000 clones, approximately 92% occurring once; the ten biggest clones make up 0.75% to 0.9%. The sample was peripheral blood. The receptor set was obtained from a man aged 18 to 30 with COVID-19, enrolled during active disease. Both conserved end residues are trimmed from each CDR3.

V: TRBV11-2
CDR3: ASTRTAPSYEQY

V: TRBV5-1
CDR3: ASSLTGGAYEQY

V: TRBV6-5
CDR3: ASSYEGAGETQY

V: TRBV29-1
CDR3: SVGSGDEKLF

V: TRBV7-9
CDR3: ASSEGGQPQH

V: TRBV4-1
CDR3: ASSQVGTVGELF

V: TRBV5-1
CDR3: ASSLGLAGDSEQF

V: TRBV13
CDR3: ASSLDRGSYEQY

V: TRBV7-6
CDR3: ASSPTGINEKLF

V: TRBV30
CDR3: AWSKRGLNHEQY

V: TRBV24-1
CDR3: ATSGLAVNTGELF

V: TRBV2
CDR3: ASTLGLAVSRYEQY

V: TRBV18
CDR3: ASSPRRENEQF

V: TRBV2
CDR3: ASRRTGDQPQH

V: TRBV2
CDR3: ASRDRGQGNTIY

V: TRBV27
CDR3: ASSLSWRANEQF

V: TRBV18
CDR3: ASSPDRLMNTEAF

V: TRBV4-1
CDR3: ASSQVKAGGVTDTQY

V: TRBV6-5
CDR3: ASSLDRFTGNTIY

V: TRBV5-1
CDR3: ASSSGGGLETQY

V: TRBV27
CDR3: ASSPRYQGAKAF

V: TRBV5-4
CDR3: ASRPNPGLASVYNEQF

V: TRBV29-1
CDR3: SASGGLGETQY

V: TRBV11-2
CDR3: ASSFEGNSPLH

V: TRBV9
CDR3: ASSLGQGNTGELF

V: TRBV12-3/TRBV12-4
CDR3: ASSRAGVNEQY

V: TRBV5-4
CDR3: ASSQQRGALGNEQF

V: TRBV7-8
CDR3: ASSLAGGGAGETQY

V: TRBV7-9
CDR3: ASSSYRGGYT

V: TRBV12-3/TRBV12-4
CDR3: ASSSIVSYEQY

V: TRBV4-2
CDR3: ASSQVSSGTYEQY

V: TRBV6-2/TRBV6-3
CDR3: ASSYRGWSAATEAF

V: TRBV24-1
CDR3: ATSDFRVGYGYT

V: TRBV5-6
CDR3: ASSFTGNTEAF

V: TRBV27
CDR3: ASSFSPVQRDYNEQF

V: TRBV5-6
CDR3: ASSLTGTYGYT

V: TRBV5-1
CDR3: ASSPDTYEQY

V: TRBV19
CDR3: ASRDRAVGYT